The entry that follows covers one TCR beta chain sequence. Its antigen is unknown. There are no base qualities to consult, and no much larger clone falls within one base. The sample comes from a study of blood T cell repertoires in COVID-19 (dated by TCRdb to 2019 to 2021). Background on the whole study: Collaborator samples came from the United States, Italy and Spain and covered acute and convalescent phases of COVID-19. Nearly every sample came with metadata listing a de-identified subject ID, COVID-19 status, age in years and sex. The repertoires were released in a freely available public database meant as a resource for research on the immune response to SARS-CoV-2. The samples were drawn from two sources: the first 160 participants of the ongoing ImmuneRACE study, and fewer than 1,500 subjects contributed by 6 global collaborators. The material from the prospective study consisted of cDNA or gDNA derived from T cells, B-cell-depleted T cells, or PBMCs. Where available, HLA class I and class II types were obtained from metadata supplied by the sample provider rather than from assay-based typing. Subjects who had been exposed to COVID-19, were actively infected with it, or had recovered from it provided the deeply sampled blood TCRbeta repertoires that made up the dataset.

The CDR3 sequence holds 16 residues, the cysteine and phenylalanine included. The only DNA kept is the CDR3, 48 bases in frame from the first base. In the germline V gene, CDR1 corresponds to MNHEY and CDR2 to SVGAGI. The junction carries 19 bases between V and J, which are trimmed by 0 bases and 8 bases respectively. Whole blood was collected in K2EDTA tubes by collaborating institutions according to the institutions' own protocols. For TCRbeta analysis, collaborator samples were shipped as frozen whole blood, as isolated PBMCs, or as DNA extracted from either sample type. The research as a whole found: The amount of clinical and demographic metadata varied by source and participant and was provided uncurated.

TCRbeta CDR3 regions were amplified from genomic DNA using the immunoSEQ Assay, a bias-controlled multiplex PCR. The authors' pipeline ran thus. The number of nucleated cells in each sample was estimated from the amplification of reference gene primers within the assay. Sequence reads were collapsed and filtered to measure the absolute abundance of every unique TCRbeta CDR3 rearrangement. For each sample, productive Simpson clonality was calculated by taking the square root of Simpson's diversity index across productive rearrangements. The source is immuneACCESS, and TCRdb retained only in-frame sequences with V and J called. Part of the clones is not carried over; for the studies checked, unresolved V genes explain less than half of this, and the remainder is unexplained. The V and J calls and the clone size are those of that table, but D and trimming were determined from the DNA. The sample includes around 260,000 clones, with over 75% observed a single time. The ten largest make up approximately 12% of the sample.

The receptor was derived from a human donor in a cohort sampled during active COVID-19. The sequenced sample was peripheral blood. Rearrangement joined TRBV6-5 to TRBJ1-2, and perhaps TRBD1 as D gene, on 5 matching bases. The CDR3 in this case is CASSYSTRGNLGGYTF. The nucleotides read TGTGCCAGCAGTTACTCGACAAGGGGTAATCTCGGGGGCTACACCTTC.